Detailed here is one T cell receptor (beta chain). Its antigen is unknown. The data are from a study of T cell repertoires in cytomegalovirus infection. Study-level information: Public TCR beta signature analysis indicated the presence of both CMV infection and matching HLA type. Study-level findings and limits: HLA-C-restricted CMV-specific TCR beta clonotypes prevailed in the ex vivo response. Frequencies of public TCR beta families were cumulated, and this identified carriers of CMV plus the relevant HLA.

This CDR3 is built from 14 residues. Germline values: CDR1 MNHNY, CDR2 SVGAGI (reference sequence). Germline trimming cut 7 bases from V and 7 bases from J; bases unmatched to any gene: 11. Each CDR3 protein is one row after TCRdb ran MiXCR on the reads. The table shows approximately 550,000 distinct CDR3 sequences, with approximately 16% occurring only once. The sequence came from a human donor in good health (CMV status not recorded). Some clones in this sample may be carry-over from other donors' samples. This chain links TRBV6-6 with TRBJ2-7, with TRBD2 identical over 9 bases. Sequenced input: CD8+ T cells from PBMCs. The CDR3 sequence: CASTDGSGGGEQYF. For the CDR3, the DNA is TGTGCCAGCACCGACGGTAGCGGGGGTGGGGAGCAGTACTTC.